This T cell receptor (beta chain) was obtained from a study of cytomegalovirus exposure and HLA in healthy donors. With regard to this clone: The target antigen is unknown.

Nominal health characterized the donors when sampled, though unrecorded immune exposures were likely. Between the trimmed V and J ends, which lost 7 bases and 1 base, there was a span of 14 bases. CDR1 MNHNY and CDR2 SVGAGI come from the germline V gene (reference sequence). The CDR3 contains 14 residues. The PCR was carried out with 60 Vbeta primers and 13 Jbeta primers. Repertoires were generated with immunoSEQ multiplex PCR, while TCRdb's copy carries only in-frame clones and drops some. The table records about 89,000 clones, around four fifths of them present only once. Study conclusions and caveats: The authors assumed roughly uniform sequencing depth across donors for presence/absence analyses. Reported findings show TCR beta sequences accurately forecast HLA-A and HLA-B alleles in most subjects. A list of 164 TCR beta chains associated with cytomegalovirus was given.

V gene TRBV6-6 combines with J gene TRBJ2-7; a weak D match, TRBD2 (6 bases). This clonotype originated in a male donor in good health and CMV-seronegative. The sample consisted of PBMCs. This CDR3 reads CASKMEGRSYEQYF. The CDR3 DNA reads TGTGCCAGCAAGATGGAGGGCAGATCCTACGAGCAGTACTTC.